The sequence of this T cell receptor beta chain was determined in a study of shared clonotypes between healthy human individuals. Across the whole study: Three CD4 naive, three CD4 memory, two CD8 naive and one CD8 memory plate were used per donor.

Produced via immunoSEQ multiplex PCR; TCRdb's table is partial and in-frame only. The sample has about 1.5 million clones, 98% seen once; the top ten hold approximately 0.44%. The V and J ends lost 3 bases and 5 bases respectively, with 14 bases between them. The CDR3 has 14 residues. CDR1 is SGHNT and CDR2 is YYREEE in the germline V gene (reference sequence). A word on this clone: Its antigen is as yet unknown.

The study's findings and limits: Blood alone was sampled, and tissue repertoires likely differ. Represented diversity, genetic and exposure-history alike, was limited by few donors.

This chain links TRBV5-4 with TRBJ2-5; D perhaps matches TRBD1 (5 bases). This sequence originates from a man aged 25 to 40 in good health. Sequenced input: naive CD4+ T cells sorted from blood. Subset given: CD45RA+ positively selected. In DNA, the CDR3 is TGTGCCAGCAGCTATGGTGGACACCCGGAGACCCAGTACTTC. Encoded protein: CASSYGGHPETQYF.